These 27 T cell receptor beta chains came from one sample sequenced in a study of blood T cell repertoires in COVID-19. Here immunoSEQ multiplex PCR was the method, and the copy in TCRdb shows in-frame clones only, minus some. The sample contains about 200,000 clones, 80% to 95% of which appear only once. Material for sequencing was peripheral blood. The receptors were sampled from a man aged 50-59 years with acute or convalescent COVID-19.

The chain combines TRBV9 with TRBJ2-3, with TRBD2 matching over 11 bases. V lost 3 bases, J lost 8 bases, and 5 bases stayed unmatched. There are 14 residues in the CDR3. Germline CDR1 SGDLS, CDR2 YYNGEE. The CDR3 nucleotides read TGTGCCAGCAGCGCACTAGCGGGGGATATTACGCAGTATTTT. Translating gives CASSALAGDITQYF.

The chain is built from TRBV7-8 and TRBJ2-1; D gene uncertain. V lost 7 bases, J lost 5 bases, and 21 bases lay in between. CDR1 and CDR2 from the germline V gene are SGHVS and FQNEAQ. CDR3 size: 16 residues. In DNA, the CDR3 is TGTGCCAGCAACCGCAATTTTCAGGCCTTAAACAATGAGCAGTTCTTC. This translates into CASNRNFQALNNEQFF.

This chain joins TRBV13 and TRBJ1-3; no reliable D call. Trimming took 0 bases from V and 0 from J, leaving 9 bases between them. The CDR3 has 16 residues. Germline V lookup: CDR1 PRHDT, CDR2 FYEKMQ (reference sequence). CDR3 in amino acids: CASSLGTSLSGNTIYF. CDR3 DNA sequence: TGTGCCAGCAGCTTAGGGACATCCCTCTCTGGAAACACCATATATTTT.

The chain is built from TRBV7-2 and TRBJ2-3; D is uncertain. The CDR3 runs 15 residues. V lost 0 bases, J lost 2 bases, and 9 bases lay in between. The germline V gene has CDR1 SGHTA and CDR2 FQGNSA. The CDR3 region has the DNA TGTGCCAGCAGCTTAGCGCTGGGCTTCACAGATACGCAGTATTTT. Translated: CASSLALGFTDTQYF.

Only a few counts were recorded for this clone. The chain combines TRBV5-1 with TRBJ2-2; possibly TRBD2 for D (6 bases). This CDR3 has 15 residues. V shed 5 bases and J shed 3 bases, with 14 bases lying between them. Germline CDR1 reads SGHRS; CDR2 reads YFSETQ. The CDR3 region has the DNA TGCGCCAGCAGTCAGGAGGGTCAGGACACCGGGGAGCTGTTTTTT. Amino acids: CASSQEGQDTGELFF.

V usage is TRBV27 and J usage is TRBJ1-6, with 10 bases that match TRBD1. Germline V lookup: CDR1 MNHEY, CDR2 SMNVEV (reference sequence). V shed 5 bases, J shed 10 bases, and the junction held 8 bases outside the gene matches. CDR3 length: 15 residues. CDR3 sequence (DNA): TGTGCCAGCAGTCCGTTGGGACAGGGGCCCTCACCCCTCCACTTT. This encodes CASSPLGQGPSPLHF.

The V and J genes are TRBV6-1 and TRBJ1-5; no clear D gene. The V gene lost 2 bases and the J gene lost 5 bases, with 10 bases spanning the gap. The CDR3 is made up of 14 amino acids. Germline values: CDR1 MNHNS, CDR2 SASEGT. In DNA form, the CDR3 reads TGTGCCAGCAGTGAATCAGGTCGCCATCAGCCCCAGCATTTT. It translates to CASSESGRHQPQHF.

In DNA form, the CDR3 reads TGTGCCAGCAGTTCCCGACTAGTGTCTGAGCAGTTCTTC. This translates into CASSSRLVSEQFF. The gene calls are TRBV6-5 and TRBJ2-1, with D perhaps TRBD2 (6 bases). Trimming left V 4 bases short and J 9 bases short, with 13 bases between. CDR1 and CDR2 from the germline V gene are MNHEY and SVGAGI. The CDR3 has 13 amino acids.

For this clone: This same CDR3 is encoded by further DNA sequences in the sample. The chain recombines TRBV2 with TRBJ1-6; TRBD1 is a possible D gene (5 bases). Germline-derived CDR1 and CDR2 are SNHLY and FYNNEI. This CDR3 has 14 amino acids. Trimming left V 3 bases short and J 6 bases short, with 9 bases between. CDR3 sequence (DNA): TGTGCCAGCAGTGAGGCCAGGGTTAATTCACCCCTCCACTTT. Protein product: CASSEARVNSPLHF.

The rearrangement joins TRBV19 to TRBJ1-5; D ambiguous. Germline-derived CDR1 and CDR2 are LNHDA and SQIVND (reference sequence). This CDR3 contains 15 residues. V was pared by 1 base and J by 7 bases, with 14 bases between. The CDR3 protein is CASSIGKSGWQPQHF. The CDR3 nucleotides are TGTGCCAGTAGTATAGGGAAGAGCGGTTGGCAGCCCCAGCATTTT.

J is TRBJ1-2 and V is TRBV28; 7 bases agree with TRBD1. The J segment lost 3 bases and the V segment lost 7 bases, leaving 2 bases of the junction unmatched. CDR3 length: 12 amino acids. The germline V gene has CDR1 MDHEN and CDR2 SYDVKM. CDR3 in amino acids: CASTDRDYGYTF. DNA for the CDR3: TGTGCCAGCACCGACAGGGACTATGGCTACACCTTC.

The chain recombines TRBV5-6 with TRBJ2-7, with D possibly being TRBD1 (6 bases). In germline, CDR1 is SGHDT, CDR2 YYEEEE. Trimming removed 1 base from V and 3 bases from J, with 8 bases in between. The CDR3 has 13 residues. CDR3 in amino acids: CASSLSGHYEQYF. The CDR3 DNA reads as TGTGCCAGCAGCTTGTCGGGACACTACGAGCAGTACTTC.

The chain joins TRBV24-1 to TRBJ2-3; D is ambiguous. Germline V gives CDR1 KGHDR, CDR2 SFDVKD. This CDR3 has 11 residues. The V end was cut by 9 bases, the J end by 4 bases, with 7 bases between. The CDR3 reads CATGLADTQYF. The CDR3 bases are TGTGCCACCGGGCTGGCAGATACGCAGTATTTT.

The CDR3 is CASRWTGAPISTDTQYF. The CDR3 DNA reads TGTGCCAGCAGATGGACAGGGGCCCCCATTAGCACAGATACGCAGTATTTT. V and J are TRBV27 and TRBJ2-3; 9 nucleotides match TRBD1. CDR3 length: 17 residues. Germline V lookup: CDR1 MNHEY, CDR2 SMNVEV (reference sequence). J was trimmed by 0 bases and V by 6 bases; bases with no gene match: 10.

This chain joins TRBV7-9 and TRBJ2-3, with D perhaps TRBD2 (5 bases). The CDR3 contains 14 residues. V lost 5 bases to trimming and J lost 2 bases, with 11 bases between them. The V gene's germline CDR1 is SEHNR and CDR2 FQNEAQ (reference sequence). This CDR3 is CASSRSGNTDTQYF. The CDR3 DNA follows: TGTGCCAGCAGCCGAAGCGGAAACACAGATACGCAGTATTTT.

The chain carries TRBV5-1 and TRBJ2-2; D ambiguous. V lost 0 bases to trimming and J lost 5 bases, with 5 bases between them. The length of the CDR3 is 13 residues. The V gene's germline CDR1 is SGHRS and CDR2 YFSETQ. CDR3 coding DNA: TGCGCCAGCAGCTTGGATGCGACCGGGGAGCTGTTTTTT. It translates to CASSLDATGELFF.

This rearrangement joins TRBV18 to TRBJ2-1; tentative D call: TRBD1 (6 bases). V shed 3 bases and J shed 3 bases, with 12 bases lying between them. Germline CDR1 and CDR2: KGHSH and LQKENI. The CDR3 contains 15 residues. As DNA, the CDR3 is TGTGCCAGCTCACCCGGGACACCTATCTACAATGAGCAGTTCTTC. This encodes CASSPGTPIYNEQFF.

This clone was found a few times. V and J are TRBV12-3 or TRBV12-4 and TRBJ2-3; D may be TRBD2 (6 bases). Trimming took 6 bases from V and 8 from J, leaving 15 bases between them. The CDR3 sequence is 13 residues long. Here the CDR3 DNA reads TGTGCCAGCAGGGGGGACGGGCGGGGTACGCAGTATTTT. Translation: CASRGDGRGTQYF.

The gene calls are TRBV15 and TRBJ1-1, with 10 bases identical to TRBD1. The V gene's germline CDR1 is LNHNV and CDR2 YYDKDF (reference sequence). This CDR3 is built from 15 residues. The V gene end was trimmed by 2 bases and the J gene end by 6 bases; junction bases not matched to a gene: 6. Written as DNA, the CDR3 is TGTGCCACCAGCAGACCGACAGGGGGCTTCGCTGAAGCTTTCTTT. This gives the protein CATSRPTGGFAEAFF.

The J gene is TRBJ2-1, the V gene TRBV10-3; 13 positions match TRBD2. The trim removed 4 bases at V and 8 bases at J, leaving 2 bases unmatched. The length of the CDR3 is 14 residues. In germline, CDR1 is ENHRY, CDR2 SYGVKD. CDR3 nucleotides: TGTGCCATCAGTGTGGGGACTAGCGGGGATGAGCAGTTCTTC. Protein sequence: CAISVGTSGDEQFF.

This clone was seen only once. This chain uses TRBV5-4 with TRBJ2-5; the D gene is possibly TRBD2 (6 bases). The CDR3 length is 14 residues. Trimming removed 4 bases at V and 1 base at J, with 11 bases between. CDR1 is SGHNT, CDR2 YYREEE, per germline (reference sequence). CDR3 residues: CASSLGGSQETQYF. The DNA for the CDR3 is TGTGCCAGCAGCCTCGGAGGGAGCCAAGAGACCCAGTACTTC.

A remark on this clone: This CDR3 is also generated by other DNA sequences in the sample. The gene calls are TRBV27 and TRBJ2-7; 9 nucleotides agree with TRBD1. The CDR3 has 14 amino acids. V shed 2 bases and J 1 base; nucleotides not matched to a gene: 0. CDR1 MNHEY and CDR2 SMNVEV come from the germline V gene (reference sequence). The CDR3 DNA reads as TGTGCCAGCAGTTTAGGACAGGGGTCCTACGAGCAGTACTTC. This sequence encodes CASSLGQGSYEQYF.

V is TRBV27 and J is TRBJ1-2; a possible D gene is TRBD1 (6 bases). V shed 5 bases and J shed 7 bases, with 14 bases lying between them. CDR1 is MNHEY, CDR2 SMNVEV, per germline (reference sequence). The CDR3 is made up of 13 amino acids. CDR3 sequence (DNA): TGTGCCAGCAGTGACATTACCAGGGGTGGCTACACCTTC. Protein: CASSDITRGGYTF.

The CDR3, as DNA: TGTGCCAGCAGTCCGGGACAGGAGACCTACAATGAGCAGTTCTTC. Amino acids: CASSPGQETYNEQFF. The genes are TRBV7-7 and TRBJ2-1; 8 nucleotides match TRBD1. V lost 6 bases to trimming and J lost 2 bases; unmatched junction nucleotides: 6. CDR3 length: 15 residues. The germline CDR1 and CDR2 sequences are SSHAT and FNYEAQ (reference sequence).

This clone was observed once. The chain has TRBV6-1 and TRBJ2-2, with 10 bases fitting TRBD1. Germline trimming cut 7 bases from V and 4 bases from J; bases unmatched to any gene: 6. The length of the CDR3 is 15 residues. Germline V gene sequence: CDR1 MNHNS, CDR2 SASEGT. CDR3 nucleotide sequence: TGTGCCAGCAAACCGGGACAGGGGTCCACCGGGGAGCTGTTTTTT. Translated: CASKPGQGSTGELFF.

DNA of the CDR3: TGTGCCAGCAGCGCGGGACTAGCGGGAGGTGTTTACGAGCAGTACTTC. Its translation is CASSAGLAGGVYEQYF. V gene TRBV9 combines with J gene TRBJ2-7; 15 bases are a match to TRBD2. The trim removed 3 bases at V and 4 bases at J, leaving 5 bases unmatched. Germline loops: CDR1 SGDLS, CDR2 YYNGEE. This CDR3 is built from 16 residues.

V gene TRBV4-1 combines with J gene TRBJ2-5; perhaps TRBD1 as D (5 bases). The CDR3 consists of 14 residues. V lost 2 bases to trimming and J lost 2 bases, with 9 bases between them. Germline V gives CDR1 MGHRA, CDR2 YSYEKL. CDR3 coding DNA: TGCGCCAGCAGCCAAATCAGGGTTCAAGAGACCCAGTACTTC. This translates into CASSQIRVQETQYF.